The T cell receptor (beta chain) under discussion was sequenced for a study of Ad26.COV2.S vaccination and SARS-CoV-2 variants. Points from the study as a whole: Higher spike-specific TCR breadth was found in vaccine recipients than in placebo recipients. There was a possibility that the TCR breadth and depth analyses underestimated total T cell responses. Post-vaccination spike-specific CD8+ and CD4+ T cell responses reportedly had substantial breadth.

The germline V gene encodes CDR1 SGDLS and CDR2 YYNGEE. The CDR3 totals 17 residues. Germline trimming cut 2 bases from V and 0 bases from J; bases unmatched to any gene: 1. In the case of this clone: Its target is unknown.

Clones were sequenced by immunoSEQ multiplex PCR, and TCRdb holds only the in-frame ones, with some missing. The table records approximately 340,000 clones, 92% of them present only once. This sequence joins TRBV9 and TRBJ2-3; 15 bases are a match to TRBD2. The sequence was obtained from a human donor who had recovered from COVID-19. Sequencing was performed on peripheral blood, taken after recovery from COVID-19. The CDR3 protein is CASSVGTSGGSTDTQYF. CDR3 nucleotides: TGTGCCAGCAGCGTGGGGACTAGCGGGGGGAGCACAGATACGCAGTATTTT.